This TCR beta chain derives from a study of identical twins. Study observations and caveats: Models came in too low on out-of-frame TCR alpha sharing in monozygotic twins. For out-of-frame beta sequences, excess twin sharing was weaker.

This clonotype occurred a few times. Its antigen is not known. The CDR3 consists of 17 residues. Germline CDR1 and CDR2: MGHRA and YSYEKL. The V and J ends lost 1 base and 3 bases respectively, with 13 bases between them. One entry per CDR3 protein results from TCRdb running MiXCR on the 5' RACE reads. This sample yields some 630,000 distinct CDR3 sequences, of which around 7.5% are seen a single time; about 1.6% belongs to the top ten. The data also belong to a second study, concerning yellow fever vaccine responses in identical twins.

The sequencing input was PBMCs. This receptor was identified in a woman under 30 in good health. V gene TRBV4-1 combines with J gene TRBJ2-6, with D possibly TRBD1 on 6 matching bases. The DNA of the CDR3 is TGCGCCAGCAGCCAAGCCCTCAGGGGCAGTGGGGCCAACGTCCTGACTTTC. Protein product: CASSQALRGSGANVLTF.